Below, 25 T cell receptor beta chains from the same sample are listed, as sequenced in a study of cytomegalovirus exposure and HLA in healthy donors. PCR used 60 Vbeta primers and 13 Jbeta primers. Method: immunoSEQ multiplex PCR; TCRdb's copy keeps in-frame clones and lacks some. This table has around 210,000 clones, about 81% appearing once. The sample comprised PBMCs. The receptors were sampled from a woman aged 40 to 49 in good health and CMV-seronegative.

This sequence joins TRBV27 and TRBJ1-1; D is perhaps TRBD1 (5 bases). The CDR3 totals 16 residues. Germline V gives CDR1 MNHEY, CDR2 SMNVEV (reference sequence). With 0 bases removed from V and 5 bases from J, the gap between germline ends came to 16 bases. DNA for the CDR3: TGTGCCAGCAGTTTATCCCAGGGACTGAAAACGACTGAAGCTTTCTTT. Translated, it gives CASSLSQGLKTTEAFF.

This sequence joins TRBV5-1 and TRBJ2-3; 8 bases match TRBD2. The CDR3 covers 15 residues. CDR1 SGHRS and CDR2 YFSETQ come from the germline V gene. Trimming cost V 0 bases and J 5 bases; bases outside gene matches: 5. This CDR3 is CASSLEGTSGDTQYF. As DNA, the CDR3 is TGCGCCAGCAGCTTGGAAGGGACTAGTGGAGATACGCAGTATTTT.

The rearrangement links TRBV5-1 to TRBJ1-1; tentatively, D is TRBD1 (6 bases). The CDR3 length is 14 residues. CDR1 and CDR2 (germline): SGHRS, YFSETQ. The V end was cut by 0 bases, the J end by 5 bases, with 11 bases between. CDR3 nucleotides: TGCGCCAGCAGCTTGGTGGGGGCAGGGACTGAAGCTTTCTTT. This sequence encodes CASSLVGAGTEAFF. Supplemented by reference TRBV5-1 and TRBJ1-1, the full variable domain reads KAGVTQTPRYLIKTRGQQVTLSCSPISGHRSVSWYQQTPGQGLQFLFEYFSETQRNKGNFPGRFSGRQFSNSRSEMNVSTLELGDSALYLCASSLVGAGTEAFFGQGTRLTVV.

Details on this clone: A read error may account for a junction end that differs from germline. The rearrangement links TRBV6-5 to TRBJ2-5; no firm D call. The J call is doubtful: the DNA matches TRBJ2-7 better. CDR1 MNHEY and CDR2 SVGAGI come from the germline V gene. The CDR3 has 13 amino acids. The CDR3 coding sequence is TGTACCAGCAGTTACTTGGGCTCCTACGAGCAGTACTTC. The encoded protein is CTSSYLGSYEQYF.

The chain is built from TRBV21-1 and TRBJ1-1; the table's D call, TRBD1, was not checked against the DNA. TRBV21-1 is a documented pseudogene. This CDR3 region has 14 residues. CDR3 region: CASSRRQENTEAFF. CDR3 sequence (DNA): TGTGCCAGCAGCCGCCGACAGGAGAACACTGAAGCTTTCTTT.

The chain is built from TRBV18 and TRBJ1-4; TRBD1 agrees at 7 bases. The CDR3 sequence is 14 residues long. Germline V CDR1 and CDR2: KGHSH, LQKENI. V dropped 3 bases and J dropped 5; count of bases not matched to a gene: 3. This chain's CDR3 is CASSPTGWNEKLFF. The CDR3 nucleotides are TGTGCCAGCTCACCGACAGGGTGGAATGAAAAACTGTTTTTT.

This clone was detected a few times. The chain recombines TRBV6-1 with TRBJ1-1; D remains ambiguous. CDR1 MNHNS and CDR2 SASEGT come from the germline V gene. Trimming stripped 9 bases from V and 0 bases from J, with 11 bases between. There are 13 residues in the CDR3. The CDR3 protein is CARWPGLNTEAFF. DNA of the CDR3: TGTGCCAGATGGCCGGGATTGAACACTGAAGCTTTCTTT.

The rearrangement uses TRBV7-9 and TRBJ2-1; 9 bases fit TRBD2. Trimming removed 5 bases from V and 1 base from J; junction bases left unmatched: 15. Germline lookup yields CDR1 SEHNR and CDR2 FQNEAQ (reference sequence). This CDR3 is 19 amino acids long. The CDR3 DNA reads as TGTGCCAGCAGCCGGTGGGGCCGCGGCGCGGGGGGGTCCTACAATGAGCAGTTCTTC. It specifies CASSRWGRGAGGSYNEQFF.

The V gene is TRBV30, the J gene TRBJ1-1, with 9 positions matching TRBD1. The V gene end was trimmed by 4 bases and the J gene end by 6 bases; junction bases not matched to a gene: 12. CDR1 and CDR2 from the germline V gene are GTSNPN and SVGIG (reference sequence). The CDR3 extends over 15 amino acids. The CDR3 region has the DNA TGTGCCTGGATTTCCCGGGACAGGGTTAGCTCTGAAGCTTTCTTT. Protein product: CAWISRDRVSSEAFF.

The rearrangement joins TRBV19 to TRBJ1-2; TRBD1 aligns across 9 bases. The CDR3 runs to 14 residues. After removal of 7 bases from V and 3 bases from J, the junction contained 6 bases not matched to a gene. Germline V gene lookup returns CDR1 LNHDA and CDR2 SQIVND (reference sequence). CDR3 bases: TGTGCCAGTAACCCCGGGACAGGGTACTATGGCTACACCTTC. It translates to CASNPGTGYYGYTF.

The chain recombines TRBV5-1 with TRBJ1-4; the match to TRBD1 covers 9 bases. With 2 bases clipped from V and 2 bases from J, the junction kept 7 bases outside the gene matches. This CDR3 is built from 17 residues. In germline, CDR1 is SGHRS, CDR2 YFSETQ. This CDR3 is CASSFGGTGRTNEKLFF. The CDR3, as DNA: TGCGCCAGCAGCTTTGGCGGGACAGGGCGGACTAATGAAAAACTGTTTTTT.

A few counts support this clone. The CDR3 spells CASSQYNQPQHF. CDR3 coding DNA: TGTGCCAGCAGCCAATATAATCAGCCCCAGCATTTT. The chain couples TRBV4-2 to TRBJ1-5; no clear D. The V end was cut by 2 bases, the J end by 4 bases, with 3 bases between. Per germline, CDR1 LGHNA and CDR2 YNFKEQ. This CDR3 has 12 residues.

This clone was found once. The chain joins TRBV6-6 to TRBJ2-7; 7 bases agree with TRBD1. Germline assignment: CDR1 MNHNY and CDR2 SVGAGI (reference sequence). The CDR3 totals 13 residues. Losses at the gene ends were 5 bases for V and 5 bases for J; bases not matched to a gene: 6. The CDR3 spells CASSEGARHEQYF. CDR3 in DNA: TGTGCCAGCAGTGAGGGGGCCCGCCACGAGCAGTACTTC.

This clone turned up a few times. The J gene is TRBJ1-2, the V gene TRBV2, with D perhaps TRBD1 (6 bases). Between the trimmed V and J ends, which lost 7 bases and 6 bases, there was a span of 15 bases. The CDR3 is 13 residues long. CDR1 and CDR2 from the germline V gene are SNHLY and FYNNEI. CDR3: CASKGQNRDGYTF. CDR3 bases: TGTGCCAGCAAAGGACAGAACCGGGATGGCTACACCTTC.

This clone was counted between two and nine times. This rearrangement joins TRBV10-3 to TRBJ2-3; possible D gene TRBD2, 5 bases. Looked up from germline, CDR1 is ENHRY and CDR2 is SYGVKD. Deletions cut 10 bases from V and 1 base from J, with 21 bases between. The CDR3 consists of 16 residues. As DNA, the CDR3 is TGTGCCACCACGGCGGGTACCAGGTACCGCACAGATACGCAGTATTTT. Translated, it gives CATTAGTRYRTDTQYF.

The chain combines TRBV11-3 with TRBJ1-1; D uncertain. This CDR3 is 15 amino acids long. CDR1 and CDR2 (germline): SGHNT, YENEEA. V was clipped by 2 bases and J by 0 bases, with 10 bases between them. The CDR3 spells CASSLQAGMNTEAFF. CDR3 DNA sequence: TGTGCCAGCAGCTTACAGGCGGGAATGAACACTGAAGCTTTCTTT.

J is TRBJ1-2 and V is TRBV7-3; 7 bases are a match to TRBD1. The V and J ends lost 5 bases and 3 bases, in that order; junction bases with no gene match: 12. The CDR3 is 16 residues long. Germline V gene lookup returns CDR1 SGHTA and CDR2 FQGTGA. DNA for the CDR3: TGTGCCAGCAGCCCTAGGGGGCGGGATCTCGACTATGGCTACACCTTC. Encoded protein: CASSPRGRDLDYGYTF.

The chain uses TRBV19 and TRBJ2-7, with D perhaps matching TRBD2 (5 bases). Trimming shortened V by 1 base and J by 3 bases, and 13 bases separated the two germline ends. Germline V CDR1 and CDR2: LNHDA, SQIVND (reference sequence). CDR3 length: 15 amino acids. The CDR3 loop is CASSIVRGYNYEQYF. CDR3 in DNA: TGTGCCAGTAGTATAGTCCGGGGATATAACTACGAGCAGTACTTC. Filled out from reference TRBV19 and TRBJ2-7, the complete variable domain reads DGGITQSPKYLFRKEGQNVTLSCEQNLNHDAMYWYRQDPGQGLRLIYYSQIVNDFQKGDIAEGYSVSREKKESFPLTVTSAQKNPTAFYLCASSIVRGYNYEQYFGPGTRLTVT.

The chain carries TRBV27 and TRBJ1-3; D ambiguous. V lost 1 base and J lost 0, with 10 bases in between. The germline CDR1 and CDR2 sequences are MNHEY and SMNVEV (reference sequence). This CDR3 contains 16 residues. The CDR3 bases are TGTGCCAGCAGTTTATATCGGGGATACTCTGGAAACACCATATATTTT. Translated, it gives CASSLYRGYSGNTIYF.

The chain recombines TRBV2 with TRBJ1-2; possible D gene TRBD1, 5 bases. Germline V gene data show CDR1 as SNHLY and CDR2 as FYNNEI. The CDR3 runs to 13 residues. Trimming removed 6 bases from V and 4 bases from J, with 12 bases in between. The CDR3 protein is CASRQGQGYGYTF. The CDR3 DNA sequence: TGTGCCAGCAGACAAGGGCAGGGCTATGGCTACACCTTC.

The rearrangement links TRBV4-1 to TRBJ1-4; TRBD1 aligns across 10 bases. The germline CDR1 and CDR2 sequences are MGHRA and YSYEKL. Trimming cost V 1 base and J 4 bases; bases outside gene matches: 0. The CDR3 is made up of 15 amino acids. The CDR3 DNA reads as TGCGCCAGCAGCCAAGGGACAGGGGGTAATGAAAAACTGTTTTTT. Its protein product is CASSQGTGGNEKLFF.

With respect to this clone: At one boundary the junction diverges from the germline segment, which might be a read error. The chain recombines TRBV7-9 with TRBJ2-7, with D possibly TRBD1 on 5 matching bases. Germline V gene data show CDR1 as SEHNR and CDR2 as FQNEAQ (reference sequence). The CDR3 loop spans 15 amino acids. CDR3 sequence (DNA): TGTTCCAGCAGCTTACAGGCCGTGGGCTCCTACGAGCAGTACTTC. Protein product: CSSSLQAVGSYEQYF.

This clone occurred once. V usage is TRBV28 and J usage is TRBJ2-2; D ambiguous. V was shortened by 6 bases and J by 0 bases, with 14 bases between the two germline ends. The CDR3 is made up of 16 amino acids. Germline V gives CDR1 MDHEN, CDR2 SYDVKM. CDR3 loop: CASRTLDNPNTGELFF. The DNA for the CDR3 is TGTGCCAGCAGGACCTTAGACAACCCGAACACCGGGGAGCTGTTTTTT.

This chain links TRBV7-3 with TRBJ2-5; 12 bases line up with TRBD2. J gave up 4 bases and V 4 bases, and 4 bases lay outside the gene matches. This CDR3 spans 15 amino acids. Germline assignment: CDR1 SGHTA and CDR2 FQGTGA. CDR3 nucleotides: TGTGCCAGCAGCTATCTAGCGGGAGGGGGAGAGACCCAGTACTTC. This translates into CASSYLAGGGETQYF.

The V call is TRBV9, the J call TRBJ2-1; 8 nucleotides line up with TRBD1. V shed 3 bases, J shed 1 base, and the junction held 6 bases outside the gene matches. The germline V gene encodes CDR1 SGDLS and CDR2 YYNGEE. CDR3 length: 16 residues. The DNA of the CDR3 is TGTGCCAGCAGCGCGGGGACAGGCCTTTCCTACAATGAGCAGTTCTTC. It translates to CASSAGTGLSYNEQFF.